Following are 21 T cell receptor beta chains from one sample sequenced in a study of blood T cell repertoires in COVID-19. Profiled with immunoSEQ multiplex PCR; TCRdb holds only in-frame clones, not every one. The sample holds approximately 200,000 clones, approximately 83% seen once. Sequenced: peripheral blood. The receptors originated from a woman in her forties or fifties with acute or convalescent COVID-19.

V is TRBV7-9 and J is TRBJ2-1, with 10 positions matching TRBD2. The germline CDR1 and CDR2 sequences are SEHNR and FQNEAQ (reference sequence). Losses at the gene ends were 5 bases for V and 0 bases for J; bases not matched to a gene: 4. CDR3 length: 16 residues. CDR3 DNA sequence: TGTGCCAGCAGCATTAGCGGGGGGAACTCCTACAATGAGCAGTTCTTC. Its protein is CASSISGGNSYNEQFF.

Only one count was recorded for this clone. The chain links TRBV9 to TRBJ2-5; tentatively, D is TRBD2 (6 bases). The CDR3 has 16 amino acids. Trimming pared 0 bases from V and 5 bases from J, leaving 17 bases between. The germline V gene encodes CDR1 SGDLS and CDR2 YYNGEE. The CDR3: CASSVGLANFRETQYF. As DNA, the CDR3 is TGTGCCAGCAGCGTAGGCCTAGCGAACTTCAGGGAGACCCAGTACTTC. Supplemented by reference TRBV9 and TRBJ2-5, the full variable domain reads DSGVTQTPKHLITATGQRVTLRCSPRSGDLSVYWYQQSLDQGLQFLIQYYNGEERAKGNILERFSAQQFPDLHSELNLSSLELGDSALYFCASSVGLANFRETQYFGPGTRLLVL.

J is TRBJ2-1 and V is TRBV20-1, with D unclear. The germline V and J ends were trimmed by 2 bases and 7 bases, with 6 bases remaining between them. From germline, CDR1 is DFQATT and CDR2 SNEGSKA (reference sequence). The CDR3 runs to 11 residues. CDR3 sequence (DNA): TGCAGTGCTAGACCCATGAATGAGCAGTTCTTC. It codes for CSARPMNEQFF.

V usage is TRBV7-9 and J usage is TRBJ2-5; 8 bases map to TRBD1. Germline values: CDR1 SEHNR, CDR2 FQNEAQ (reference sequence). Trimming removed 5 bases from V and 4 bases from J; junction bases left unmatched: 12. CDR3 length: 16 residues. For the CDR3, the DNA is TGTGCCAGCAGCCTGCTGGACAGGGTGGGCAGAGAGACCCAGTACTTC. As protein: CASSLLDRVGRETQYF.

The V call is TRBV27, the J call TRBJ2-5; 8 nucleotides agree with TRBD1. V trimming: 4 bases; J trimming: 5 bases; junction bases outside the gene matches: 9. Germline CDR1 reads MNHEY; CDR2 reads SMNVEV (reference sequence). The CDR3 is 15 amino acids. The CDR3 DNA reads TGTGCCAGCAGTTCGCCCCACAGGGGGGTGGAGACCCAGTACTTC. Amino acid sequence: CASSSPHRGVETQYF.

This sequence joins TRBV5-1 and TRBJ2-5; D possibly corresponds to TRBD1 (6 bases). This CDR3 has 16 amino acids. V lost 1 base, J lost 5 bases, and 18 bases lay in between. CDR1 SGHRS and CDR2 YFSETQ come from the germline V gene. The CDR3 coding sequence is TGCGCCAGCAGCTTGTCCCAGGGGCCCCTCGGGGAGACCCAGTACTTC. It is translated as CASSLSQGPLGETQYF.

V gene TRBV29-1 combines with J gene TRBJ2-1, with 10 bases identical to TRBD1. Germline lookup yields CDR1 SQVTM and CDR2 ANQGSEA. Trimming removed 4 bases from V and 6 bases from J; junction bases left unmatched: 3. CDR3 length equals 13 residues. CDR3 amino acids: CSVVRDRGNEQFF. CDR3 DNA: TGCAGCGTTGTTCGGGACAGGGGCAATGAGCAGTTCTTC.

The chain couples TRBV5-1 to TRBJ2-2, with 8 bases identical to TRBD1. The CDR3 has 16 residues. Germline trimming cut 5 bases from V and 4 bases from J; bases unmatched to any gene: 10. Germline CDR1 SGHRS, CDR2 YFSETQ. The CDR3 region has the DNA TGCGCCAGCAGGGGGCAGGGGGCTTCCCCCACCGGGGAGCTGTTTTTT. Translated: CASRGQGASPTGELFF.

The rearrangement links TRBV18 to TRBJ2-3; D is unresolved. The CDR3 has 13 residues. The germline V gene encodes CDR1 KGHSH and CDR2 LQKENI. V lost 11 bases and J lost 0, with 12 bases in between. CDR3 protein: CAGARGSTDTQYF. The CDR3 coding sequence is TGTGCCGGAGCTCGCGGCAGCACAGATACGCAGTATTTT. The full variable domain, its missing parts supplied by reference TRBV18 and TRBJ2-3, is NAGVMQNPRHLVRRRGQEARLRCSPMKGHSHVYWYRQLPEEGLKFMVYLQKENIIDESGMPKERFSAEFPKEGPSILRIQQVVRGDSAAYFCAGARGSTDTQYFGPGTRLTVL.

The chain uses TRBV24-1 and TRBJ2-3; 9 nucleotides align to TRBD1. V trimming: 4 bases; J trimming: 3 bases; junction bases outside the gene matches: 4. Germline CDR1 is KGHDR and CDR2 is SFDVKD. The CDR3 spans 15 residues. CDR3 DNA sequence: TGTGCCACCAGTGACACCGGGACAGGGACAGATACGCAGTATTTT. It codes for CATSDTGTGTDTQYF.

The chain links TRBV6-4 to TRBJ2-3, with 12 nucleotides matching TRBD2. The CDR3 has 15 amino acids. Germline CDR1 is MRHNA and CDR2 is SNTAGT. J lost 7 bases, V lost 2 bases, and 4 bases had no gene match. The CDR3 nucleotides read TGTGCCAGCAGTGACCTAGCGGGAGGGCCCTATACGCAGTATTTT. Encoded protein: CASSDLAGGPYTQYF.

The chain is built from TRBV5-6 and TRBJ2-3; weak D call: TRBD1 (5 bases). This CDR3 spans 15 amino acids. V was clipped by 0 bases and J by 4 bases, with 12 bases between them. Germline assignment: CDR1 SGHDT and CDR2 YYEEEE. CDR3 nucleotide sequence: TGTGCCAGCAGCTTGGAGGGGTTCCCGGCAGATACGCAGTATTTT. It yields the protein CASSLEGFPADTQYF.

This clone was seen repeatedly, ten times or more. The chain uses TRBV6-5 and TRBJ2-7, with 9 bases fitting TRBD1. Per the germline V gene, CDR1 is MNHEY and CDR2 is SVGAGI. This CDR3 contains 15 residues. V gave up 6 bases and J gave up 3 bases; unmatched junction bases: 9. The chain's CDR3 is CASSRKPGQGYEQYF. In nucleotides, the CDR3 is TGTGCCAGCAGCCGAAAGCCGGGACAGGGCTACGAGCAGTACTTC.

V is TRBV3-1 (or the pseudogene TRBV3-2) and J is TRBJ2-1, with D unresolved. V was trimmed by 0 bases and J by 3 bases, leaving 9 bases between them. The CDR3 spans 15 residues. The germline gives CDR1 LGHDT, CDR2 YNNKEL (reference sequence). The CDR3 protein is CASSQDGRLYNEQFF. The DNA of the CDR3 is TGTGCCAGCAGCCAAGACGGTAGACTCTACAATGAGCAGTTCTTC.

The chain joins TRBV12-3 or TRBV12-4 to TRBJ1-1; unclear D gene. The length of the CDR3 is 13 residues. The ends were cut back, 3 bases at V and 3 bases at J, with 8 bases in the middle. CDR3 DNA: TGTGCCAGCAGTTTCGGTGTTGACACTGAAGCTTTCTTT. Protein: CASSFGVDTEAFF.

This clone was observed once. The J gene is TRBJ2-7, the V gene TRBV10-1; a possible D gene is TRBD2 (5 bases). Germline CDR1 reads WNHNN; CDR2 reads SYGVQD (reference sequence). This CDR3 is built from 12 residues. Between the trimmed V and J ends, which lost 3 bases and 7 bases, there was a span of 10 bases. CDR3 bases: TGCGCCAGCAGTGATTCTACTAGGGAGCAGTACTTC. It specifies CASSDSTREQYF.

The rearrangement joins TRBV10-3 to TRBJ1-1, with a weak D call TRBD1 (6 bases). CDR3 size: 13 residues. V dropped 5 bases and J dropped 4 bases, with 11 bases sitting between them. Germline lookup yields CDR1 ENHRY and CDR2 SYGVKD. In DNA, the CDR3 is TGTGCCATCAGTACAGGGATGGGCACTGAAGCTTTCTTT. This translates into CAISTGMGTEAFF.

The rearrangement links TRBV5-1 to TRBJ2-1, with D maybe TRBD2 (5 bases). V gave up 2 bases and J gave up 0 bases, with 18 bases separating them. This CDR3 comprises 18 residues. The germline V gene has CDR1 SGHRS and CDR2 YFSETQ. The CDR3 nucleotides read TGCGCCAGCAGCTTTCGTATTAGCGAGATAAGCTCCTACAATGAGCAGTTCTTC. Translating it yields CASSFRISEISSYNEQFF.

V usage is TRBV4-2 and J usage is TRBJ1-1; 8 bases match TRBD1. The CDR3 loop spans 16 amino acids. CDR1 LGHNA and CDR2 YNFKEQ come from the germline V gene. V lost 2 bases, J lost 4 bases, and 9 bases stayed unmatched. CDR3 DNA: TGTGCCAGCAGCCAACACACGCAGGGGGCGGTCACTGAAGCTTTCTTT. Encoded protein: CASSQHTQGAVTEAFF.

The CDR3 protein is CASSEHRTNEKLFF. The DNA of the CDR3 is TGTGCCAGCAGTGAACACAGAACTAATGAAAAACTGTTTTTT. The chain recombines TRBV6-1 with TRBJ1-4; D gene unclear. The V end lost 2 bases, the J end lost 1 base, and 5 bases lay between the germline ends. From germline, CDR1 is MNHNS and CDR2 SASEGT. This CDR3 spans 14 amino acids.

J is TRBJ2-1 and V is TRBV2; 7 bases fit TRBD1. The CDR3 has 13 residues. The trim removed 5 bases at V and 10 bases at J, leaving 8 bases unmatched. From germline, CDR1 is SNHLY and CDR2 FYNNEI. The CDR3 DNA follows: TGTGCCAGCAGTCCCGGGACAGTGGGGGAGCAGTTCTTC. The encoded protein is CASSPGTVGEQFF.